The clone carrying this T cell receptor beta chain came up a few times. Looked up from germline, CDR1 is KGHSH and CDR2 is LQKENI. V was pared by 2 bases and J by 0 bases, with 4 bases of the junction left unmatched. The CDR3 totals 16 residues. The data are from a study of response to subunit inactivated influenza vaccine. TCRdb recomputed calls from the RT-PCR reads with MiXCR, one row per CDR3 protein. The sample shows some 800,000 distinct CDR3 sequences, about 20% of them seen only once. The source of this sequence is a man aged 45-65 years who received an inactivated influenza vaccine. The input for sequencing was PBMCs from blood, taken more than 4 days after vaccination. The chain joins TRBV18 to TRBJ2-1; TRBD1 agrees at 7 bases. The DNA of the CDR3 is TGTGCCAGCTCACCAGGGACAGCCCACTCCTACAATGAGCAGTTCTTC. Encoded protein: CASSPGTAHSYNEQFF.